This T cell receptor (beta chain) emerged from a study of radiotherapy plus CTLA-4 blockade in lung cancer (dated by TCRdb to the late 2010s). The study in broad terms: Objective responses were observed in 18% of enrolled patients, and disease control was achieved in roughly 30%. Overall results and qualifications from the work: The strongest predictors of response, as reported, were early dynamic changes in blood T cell clones along with a rise in serum interferon-beta after radiation. After treatment with radiotherapy and ipilimumab, TCR clones that originated in tumors expanded in peripheral blood.

The library was generated by the immunoSEQ multiplex PCR assay. TCRdb re-hosts the immuneACCESS table, in-frame sequences only. Its copies lack some clones; in the studies checked, an unresolved V gene accounts for under half of them, and the cause for the rest is not known. In this sample the table shows some 64,000 clones, around 76% of which occur a single time. About 17% of the sample comes from the top ten. V is shortened by 1 base, J by 6 bases, and the region joining them spans 18 bases. The germline V gene (reference sequence) sets CDR1 to SEHNR and CDR2 to FQNEAQ. The CDR3 goes from the cysteine to the phenylalanine over 16 residues. Just CDR3 DNA is preserved here, 48 bases in frame from base 1. Focal radiation therapy combined with CTLA-4 blockade (ipilimumab) was tested in patients with chemo-refractory metastatic non-small-cell lung cancer. This clone was seen a handful of times. Its antigen has not been determined. Base qualities are not at hand, and no much larger clone is one base apart.

The clonotype comes from a human donor with non-small cell lung cancer whose response to radiotherapy plus ipilimumab could not be evaluated. Some clones in this sample may be carry-over from other donors' samples. Sequencing used peripheral blood, obtained from a patient treated with radiotherapy plus ipilimumab. The chain is encoded by TRBV7-9 joined to TRBJ1-2; possibly the D gene is TRBD1, per 5 matching bases. The nucleotides are TGTGCCAGCAGCTTAGATCGGGGGTTTTTGAGCGATGGCTACACCTTC. The translation is CASSLDRGFLSDGYTF.